Included here is one T cell receptor (beta chain) sequence, with context. Its antigen is not identified. Time point of the sample: late sampling 161 to 241 days after vaccination in a few convalescent patients. The CDR3 loop spans 13 amino acids. The germline V gene encodes CDR1 LNHNV and CDR2 YYDKDF (reference sequence). V lost 1 base to trimming and J lost 3 bases, with 6 bases between them. These data are taken from a study of vaccination and CD4 T cells after COVID-19. Overall study results and limits: SARS-CoV-2-reactive clonotype medians increased from roughly 21 to 40, not significantly.

Via MiXCR, TCRdb re-called the PCR reads, giving one row per CDR3 protein. The repertoire consists of around 37,000 distinct CDR3 sequences, with under 45% occurring once and the leading ten covering 5.8%. The input for sequencing was CD4+ T cells from blood, taken about 7 months after SARS-CoV-2 vaccination. This rearrangement joins TRBV15 to TRBJ1-1; no clear D. The TCR sequence derives from a human donor who had recovered from COVID-19. The CDR3 protein is CATSRVMDTEAFF. CDR3 sequence (DNA): TGTGCCACCAGCAGAGTAATGGACACTGAAGCTTTCTTT.